Sequencing of this TCR beta chain was carried out in a study of TIL therapy for anti-PD-1-resistant metastatic lung cancer (dated by TCRdb to about 2021). Regarding the complete study: Among the enrolled patients, the median age was approximately 54 years (range about 35-80), and the median tumor PD-L1 proportion score was around 5.6%. A median non-synonymous tumor mutation burden of under 1.9 mutations per megabase was determined across the cohort by whole-exome sequencing. The cohort was predominantly lung adenocarcinoma, with a few EGFR-mutant and two ALK-rearranged tumors, and half of patients were current or former smokers. Clonotypes were tracked across tumor, expanded TIL product and serial blood samples by T cell receptor beta sequencing of tumor and peripheral blood.

From its cysteine to its phenylalanine, the CDR3 spans 15 amino acids. Just the 45-base CDR3 DNA is kept, in frame starting at base 1. The germline V gene gives CDR1 as SGHTA and CDR2 as FQGNSA. The V and J ends are trimmed by 4 bases and 1 base, leaving 13 bases between them. The research as a whole found: The study protocol defined all tumor marker inferences as exploratory. Higher clonality and lower diversity were observed in expanded TIL cultures than in baseline intratumoral T cells (median clonality around 5.7% vs 31%, p < 0.0001). The cohort was highly selected, with more treatment-naive, never-smoker and oncogene-addicted patients than typical, limiting generalizability. High clonal turnover was observed in TIL culture, with many enriched product clones not detected in the baseline tumor, which suggested clonal contraction rather than faithful expansion.

In the paper's terms, the time point label means: pre-treatment sample, taken before nivolumab and TIL therapy. The baseline tumor samples were excised metastases, mostly pleural nodules or supraclavicular lymph nodes, taken from the same resection that was used to grow TIL. Tumors were harvested before any PD-1/PD-L1 blockade; patients then received nivolumab, and those progressing received lymphodepletion, expanded TIL infusion and IL-2. Adults with stage 4 NSCLC were enrolled in a dual-center phase I trial from October 2017 to early 2020. The samples were obtained from a phase I trial that was single-arm and open-label and tested tumor-infiltrating lymphocyte therapy combined with nivolumab in advanced non-small cell lung cancer. Parts of each resected tumor were snap-frozen in liquid nitrogen and kept at -80 degrees C. Tumor regions of interest were selected on H&E sections using laser-capture macrodissection, ground into about 15 mg aliquots, and extracted using Qiagen Allprep kits.

The immunoSEQ v3 hsTCRB kit was used to amplify TCR beta CDR3 regions from genomic DNA through bias-controlled multiplex PCR. TCR libraries were sequenced on an Illumina NextSeq 500 to about 1.8 million read pairs for survey level or about 5-6.5 million for deep level. The authors' pipeline ran thus. V, D and J genes were assigned, non-productive sequences were removed, and clonality was reported by immunoSEQ Analyzer software. Repertoires were compared using productive Simpson clonality and Morisita overlap index of productive TRB rearrangements between infused TIL and blood. TCRdb limited this immuneACCESS table to in-frame rearrangements with V and J called. A share of clones is missing; checked studies link under half to unresolved V genes, and the rest is unexplained. V, J and clone size are those of that table, while D and trimming were read from the DNA. In this sample the table shows 50,000 to 60,000 clones, 60% to 85% of which occur a single time. The ten largest clonotypes hold approximately 5.6% of the sample.

For this clone: Its binding antigen is unknown. No base quality information exists; no much larger clone differs at one position.

Here the chain combines TRBV7-2 and TRBJ2-5, with no confidently assigned D gene. This clonotype was sampled from a person between 25 and 80 years old with non-small cell lung cancer. This specimen consisted of tumor tissue, obtained at baseline. The CDR3 region reads CASSWTQRSQETQYF. The bases read TGTGCCAGCAGCTGGACCCAGCGTTCCCAAGAGACCCAGTACTTC.